This entry lists 27 T cell receptor beta chains sequenced from one sample in a study of CD8+CD57+ T cells in acquired aplastic anemia. By flow cytometry, patients selected for sequencing had shown an expansion of CD8+CD57+ cells. Profiling of TCR beta VDJ combinations and CDR3 sequences used genomic DNA as template. TCRdb reprocessed the reads with MiXCR, giving one entry per CDR3 protein. The top ten hold 60% to 80% of the sample, which has about 95,000 distinct CDR3 sequences, 55% to 70% seen once. The sequencing sample was made of sorted CD4+, CD8+, or CD8+CD57+ T cells (not recorded which) from PBMCs. These TCRs come from a human donor with aplastic anemia.

CDR3 in DNA: TGTGCCAGCAGCCTTGGGACAGGGGGCTTGGAGACCCAGTACTTC. Residues: CASSLGTGGLETQYF. This chain joins TRBV7-2 and TRBJ2-5; 12 bases are shared with TRBD1. This CDR3 region has 15 residues. CDR1 and CDR2 (germline): SGHTA, FQGNSA. Losses at the gene ends were 5 bases for V and 5 bases for J; bases not matched to a gene: 6.

This clonotype was counted only a few times. The CDR3 is CASSLGPLAGGMNEQFF. CDR3 nucleotides: TGTGCCAGCAGTTTAGGGCCGCTAGCGGGAGGAATGAATGAGCAGTTCTTC. This chain joins TRBV12-3 or TRBV12-4 and TRBJ2-1; 11 nucleotides align to TRBD2. CDR3 length: 17 residues. Trimming cost V 1 base and J 7 bases; bases outside gene matches: 9.

The chain joins TRBV29-1 to TRBJ1-2; weak D call: TRBD1 (5 bases). The length of the CDR3 is 15 residues. The germline V gene has CDR1 SQVTM and CDR2 ANQGSEA. V lost 6 bases, J lost 4 bases, and 21 bases lay in between. The CDR3 coding sequence is TGCAGCGTCCGGGACTCCCCCTGGAGTACCTATGGCTACACCTTC. Translating it yields CSVRDSPWSTYGYTF. Supplemented by reference TRBV29-1 and TRBJ1-2, the full variable domain reads SAVISQKPSRDICQRGTSLTIQCQVDSQVTMMFWYRQQPGQSLTLIATANQGSEATYESGFVIDKFPISRPNLTFSTLTVSNMSPEDSSIYLCSVRDSPWSTYGYTFGSGTRLTVV.

V and J are TRBV20-1 and TRBJ1-2; the match to TRBD1 covers 9 bases. The CDR3 runs to 15 residues. Germline V gene sequence: CDR1 DFQATT, CDR2 SNEGSKA (reference sequence). V dropped 2 bases and J dropped 1; count of bases not matched to a gene: 5. For the CDR3, the DNA is TGCAGTGCTAGATCACGGACAGGGGTTAACTATGGCTACACCTTC. Protein: CSARSRTGVNYGYTF.

The V and J genes are TRBV20-1 and TRBJ1-1; 7 bases fit TRBD1. V gave up 5 bases and J gave up 6 bases; unmatched junction bases: 6. Germline CDR1 and CDR2: DFQATT and SNEGSKA (reference sequence). This CDR3 has 12 amino acids. CDR3 sequence reads: CSAQGGSAEAFF. The CDR3 DNA reads TGCAGTGCTCAGGGGGGGTCTGCTGAAGCTTTCTTT.

This sequence joins TRBV14 and TRBJ2-1; 10 bases match TRBD2. The trim removed 0 bases at V and 10 bases at J, leaving 12 bases unmatched. This CDR3 comprises 17 residues. Germline V gives CDR1 SGHDN, CDR2 FVKESK. The CDR3 spells CASSQDRRASGSSEQFF. DNA of the CDR3: TGTGCCAGCAGCCAAGATCGAAGGGCTAGCGGGAGTTCCGAGCAGTTCTTC.

The chain joins TRBV7-8 to TRBJ2-5, with a possible D match to TRBD2 (5 bases). Germline CDR1 is SGHVS and CDR2 is FQNEAQ. This CDR3 spans 13 amino acids. Deletions cut 1 base from V and 9 bases from J, with 12 bases between. The CDR3 reads CASSLVNGEPQYF. In nucleotides, the CDR3 is TGTGCCAGCAGCTTAGTCAACGGGGAGCCCCAGTACTTC.

The rearrangement joins TRBV11-2 to TRBJ2-6, with TRBD1 identical over 12 bases. Germline CDR1 and CDR2: SGHAT and FQNNGV. The V and J ends lost 3 bases and 4 bases, in that order; junction bases with no gene match: 4. CDR3 length equals 17 residues. The CDR3 DNA reads TGTGCCAGCAGCTTGGGACAGGGGGCACTCGGGGCCAACGTCCTGACTTTC. Encoded protein: CASSLGQGALGANVLTF. Based on the CDR3 plus reference TRBV11-2 and TRBJ2-6, the full variable domain is EAGVAQSPRYKIIEKRQSVAFWCNPISGHATLYWYQQILGQGPKLLIQFQNNGVVDDSQLPKDRFSAERLKGVDSTLKIQPAKLEDSAVYLCASSLGQGALGANVLTFGAGSRLTVL.

This chain uses TRBV12-3 or TRBV12-4 with TRBJ2-1; TRBD2 is a possible D gene (6 bases). The CDR3 sequence is 14 residues long. V was cut by 1 base and J by 7 bases, with 11 bases left in between. Written as DNA, the CDR3 is TGTGCCAGCAGTTTAGTTGGGAGCGGGAATGAGCAGTTCTTC. Residues: CASSLVGSGNEQFF.

Note on this clonotype: The germline gene is not matched at one end of the junction; a read error may be the cause. The chain is built from TRBV5-3 and TRBJ2-2, with D unclear. TRBV5-3 is an ORF, with its function uncertain. This CDR3 comprises 12 residues. The chain's CDR3 is CASSFETGELFF. In DNA form, the CDR3 reads TGTGCCAGCAGCTTTGAGACCGGGGAGCTGTTTTTT.

About this clonotype: Given a much more abundant clone one base away, this may be a read error. The chain links TRBV11-3 to TRBJ1-2; D is ambiguous. V lost 5 bases, J lost 8 bases, and 15 bases lay in between. The CDR3 has 13 residues. Per germline, CDR1 SGHNT and CDR2 YENEEA. The CDR3 protein is CASSKRTRPGYTF. In DNA form, the CDR3 reads TGTGCCAGCAGCAAAAGGACTAGACCGGGCTACACCTTC.

V and J are TRBV2 and TRBJ2-7; either TRBD1 or TRBD2 may fit D (5 bases each). Germline-derived CDR1 and CDR2 are SNHLY and FYNNEI. Trimming took 4 bases from V and 9 from J, leaving 16 bases between them. CDR3 size: 13 residues. CDR3 residues: CASSGDLLTGQYF. Written as DNA, the CDR3 is TGTGCCAGCAGTGGGGACCTCTTAACGGGGCAGTACTTC.

The CDR3 region is CASSAELAYSNQPQHF. The CDR3 region has the DNA TGTGCCAGCAGTGCGGAGTTGGCTTATAGCAATCAGCCCCAGCATTTT. J is TRBJ1-5 and V is TRBV2; D call uncertain. Looked up from germline, CDR1 is SNHLY and CDR2 is FYNNEI. The CDR3 loop spans 16 amino acids. V gave up 4 bases and J gave up 0 bases, with 13 bases separating them.

This clonotype was seen more than once but under ten times. The V and J genes are TRBV19 and TRBJ2-7, with D unclear. V lost 0 bases to trimming and J lost 4 bases, with 7 bases between them. Germline V gene sequence: CDR1 LNHDA, CDR2 SQIVND (reference sequence). The CDR3 spans 13 residues. The CDR3 reads CASSIDLTYEQYF. Here the CDR3 DNA reads TGTGCCAGTAGTATAGACCTAACTTACGAGCAGTACTTC.

V and J are TRBV2 and TRBJ1-1; the D gene is possibly TRBD1 (6 bases). CDR3 size: 12 residues. The germline V gene encodes CDR1 SNHLY and CDR2 FYNNEI. V lost 8 bases, J lost 8 bases, and 15 bases lay in between. CDR3 nucleotides: TGTGCCAGCCGCGGGGACATCTCCGAAGCTTTCTTT. Residues: CASRGDISEAFF.

This clonotype showed up just a few times. The CDR3, as DNA: TGCGCCAGCAGGGACAGGGTATCCTATAATTCACCCCTCCACTTT. Amino acid sequence: CASRDRVSYNSPLHF. The J gene is TRBJ1-6, the V gene TRBV10-2; 8 bases are shared with TRBD1. The CDR3 length is 15 residues. V shed 6 bases, J shed 1 base, and the junction held 2 bases outside the gene matches. Germline-derived CDR1 and CDR2 are WSHSY and SAAADI.

The rearrangement joins TRBV7-9 to TRBJ1-6, with a possible D match to TRBD1 (5 bases). The CDR3 is 12 residues long. CDR1 and CDR2 (germline): SEHNR, FQNEAQ (reference sequence). V was clipped by 5 bases and J by 9 bases, with 8 bases between them. As DNA, the CDR3 is TGTGCCAGCAGCGACAGCTCTTCACCCCTCCACTTT. The encoded protein is CASSDSSSPLHF.

The DNA of the CDR3 is TGCAGCGTTGTCCCAGGGACAGATACGCAGTATTTT. Translation: CSVVPGTDTQYF. This rearrangement joins TRBV29-1 to TRBJ2-3, with TRBD1 as a possible D gene (5 bases). V was shortened by 4 bases and J by 3 bases, with 8 bases between the two germline ends. Germline CDR1 is SQVTM and CDR2 is ANQGSEA. The CDR3 is 12 residues long.

The V gene is TRBV10-3, the J gene TRBJ1-6; 8 nucleotides match TRBD1. The V segment lost 2 bases and the J segment 11 bases; nucleotides outside the gene matches: 2. The CDR3 has 13 amino acids. Germline lookup yields CDR1 ENHRY and CDR2 SYGVKD. In DNA, the CDR3 is TGTGCCATCAGTGAGGGGACAGGTGCACCCCTCCACTTT. The encoded protein is CAISEGTGAPLHF.

The chain joins TRBV15 to TRBJ1-5; D not certain. CDR1 and CDR2 from the germline V gene are LNHNV and YYDKDF (reference sequence). This CDR3 is built from 14 residues. V lost 1 base and J 0 bases, leaving 4 bases between the germline ends. The CDR3 loop is CATSRVASNQPQHF. CDR3 nucleotide sequence: TGTGCCACCAGCAGAGTAGCTAGCAATCAGCCCCAGCATTTT. The complete variable domain, with remaining parts taken from reference TRBV15 and TRBJ1-5, reads DAMVIQNPRYQVTQFGKPVTLSCSQTLNHNVMYWYQQKSSQAPKLLFHYYDKDFNNEADTPDNFQSRRPNTSFCFLDIRSPGLGDTAMYLCATSRVASNQPQHFGDGTRLSIL.

The V gene is TRBV19, the J gene TRBJ1-6; D uncertain. The V and J ends lost 5 bases and 10 bases respectively, with 15 bases between them. The CDR3 runs 14 residues. Germline V lookup: CDR1 LNHDA, CDR2 SQIVND (reference sequence). CDR3: CASSLTVAGSPLHF. CDR3 DNA: TGTGCCAGTAGTTTGACCGTTGCCGGGTCACCCCTCCACTTT.

The chain is built from TRBV11-2 and TRBJ1-2; a possible D gene is TRBD1 (5 bases). The CDR3 is 15 amino acids. Trimming cost V 0 bases and J 4 bases, with 12 bases left between them. Germline CDR1 is SGHAT and CDR2 is FQNNGV. DNA for the CDR3: TGTGCCAGCAGCTTAGATGGGGGGTTAGGCTATGGCTACACCTTC. It translates to CASSLDGGLGYGYTF.

The rearrangement joins TRBV20-1 to TRBJ1-5; D is unresolved. The CDR3 is made up of 14 amino acids. Per germline, CDR1 DFQATT and CDR2 SNEGSKA (reference sequence). The CDR3 coding sequence is TGCAGGGTGGGCAGGACGGATAGCAATCAGCCCCAGCATTTT. The encoded protein is CRVGRTDSNQPQHF.

This chain connects TRBV24-1 to TRBJ2-3, with 9 positions matching TRBD2. The V gene end was trimmed by 8 bases and the J gene end by 5 bases; junction bases not matched to a gene: 7. Looked up from germline, CDR1 is KGHDR and CDR2 is SFDVKD. CDR3 length: 14 amino acids. The CDR3 region has the DNA TGTGCCACCAAAGCTAGCGGGAACTTAGATACGCAGTATTTT. It specifies CATKASGNLDTQYF.

This clonotype is a singleton in its sample. This chain uses TRBV10-3 with TRBJ2-7; 11 bases agree with TRBD2. The junction had 16 bases not matched to a gene; V was cut back by 10 bases and J by 5 bases. This CDR3 comprises 16 residues. Germline CDR1 is ENHRY and CDR2 is SYGVKD. This CDR3 reads CATSPGTSGTANEQYF. DNA of the CDR3: TGTGCCACCTCCCCAGGGACTAGCGGAACTGCGAACGAGCAGTACTTC.

This clonotype has a handful of counts. This rearrangement joins TRBV20-1 to TRBJ1-2; D ambiguous. V was shortened by 6 bases and J by 7 bases, with 18 bases between the two germline ends. There are 13 residues in the CDR3. Germline CDR1 DFQATT, CDR2 SNEGSKA (reference sequence). The CDR3 here is CSASDLHAGGYTF. The CDR3 nucleotides are TGCAGTGCCTCAGACCTTCATGCAGGTGGCTACACCTTC.

Many counts were recorded for this clonotype. The chain employs TRBV27 and TRBJ1-6; D may be TRBD1 (5 bases). The CDR3 runs to 15 residues. Trimming removed 6 bases from V and 13 bases from J, with 22 bases in between. Germline V gene sequence: CDR1 MNHEY, CDR2 SMNVEV (reference sequence). In nucleotides, the CDR3 is TGTGCCAGCAGGGAAGGAGGGACGGCCTCCCGTCCCCTCCACTTT. Translation gives CASREGGTASRPLHF.